This paragraph reports one TCR beta chain. This clonotype has only a few counts. The antigen this receptor binds is unknown. The record has no base qualities; no much larger clone is one base away. The source of the sample is a study of blood T cells in healthy people across ages (dated by TCRdb to the mid-2010s). Regarding the study in general: In model experiments, roughly one uniquely barcoded TCR beta cDNA molecule per two T cells was captured by template switching. Age-related changes in TCR beta repertoire diversity were measured in the study by deep sequencing normalized with unique cDNA molecular identifiers. Donors were grouped into four age groups: young (average approximately 16 years), middle-aged (roughly 38), aged (62) and long-lived (around 82). The study analyzed two additional independent replicas of 1 million unique cDNA reads from the same blood draw for two donors, one aged 18 to 29 and one aged 80 or older.

The donors were under 40 Caucasian individuals from Russia, aged roughly 6 to 90 years, who were systemically healthy. Roughly 9.5 milliliters of peripheral blood were drawn from each donor into EDTA-treated Vacutainer tubes. Ficoll-Paque density-gradient centrifugation was used to isolate PBMCs, with at least 6.5 million per sample. Total RNA was extracted from PBMCs with Trizol reagent, with at least 5 micrograms obtained per sample. The percentages of naive CD45RAhigh/CD27high T cells were determined by flow cytometry on a PBMC aliquot from every donor. Points the paper makes about the study in general: The CMV infection status of donors was not known, potentially confounding age-related changes in expanded clonotypes. Observed TCR beta diversity per million T cells fell roughly linearly with age, and a significant reduction was already apparent by age roughly 40. Conclusive comparison of naive and antigen-experienced compartments was prevented by the profiling of bulk unsorted PBMCs. The percentage of naive T cells measured by flow cytometry correlated strongly with observed TCR beta diversity. Estimates of total diversity based on one million sequenced T cells were regarded as lower bounds and as underestimates. Compared with the aged group, the long-lived group had more naive CD4+ T cells, fewer expanded clones and increased TCR diversity, suggesting age selection.

The V end gives up 3 bases and the J end 5 bases, leaving 6 bases in the junction not matched to a gene. In the germline V gene, CDR1 corresponds to MDHEN and CDR2 to SYDVKM. The CDR3 runs 14 residues from the cysteine to the phenylalanine. The retained sequence is limited to the CDR3, 42 bases, with the frame set at the first base. The method behind the library was 5' RACE. TCRdb records Illumina HiSeq 2500 as the sequencer. A second PCR of 7 to 11 cycles was performed with a sample-barcoded 5' primer and a J-beta primer mix. A template-switch 5' adaptor carrying 12 random nucleotides introduced a unique molecular identifier onto each TCR beta cDNA molecule. Each sample yielded at least 2.5 million CDR3-containing paired-end reads. The Mint cDNA synthesis kit, primed by a TRBC-specific oligonucleotide, was used to synthesize first-strand cDNA from all RNA. After uracil-DNA glycosylase treatment, a first 18-cycle PCR used universal primers M1SS and BC2_uni_R on all cDNA. Concerning the study's data processing: Normalization of each sample was performed by random selection of 1 million high-quality reads, each carrying a distinct molecular identifier. Reads with shared molecular identifiers were discarded instead of being binned into consensus sequences. MiTCR, with a Q25 quality threshold and the strictest error-elimination algorithm, was used for CDR3 identification, clonotype clustering and error correction. A nonparametric unseen species model with Euler transformation was used to estimate a lower bound on total TCR beta diversity. TCRdb reanalyzed the raw reads on its own, using fastp at Q25 for trimming and MiXCR for clone calling, and kept in-frame beta chains. Records with the same CDR3 protein are collapsed into one entry carrying the most frequent genes and DNA. None of the V and J calls come from the authors' own analysis; TCRdb made them. Recorded for this sample are roughly 700,000 distinct CDR3 sequences; around 25% of them occurred a single time. Of the sample, around 9.2% is held by the ten largest clones.

Separately, the same data were catalogued under a study of T cells of mothers and their children. Looking at the second paper: Donors were nine systemically healthy Caucasian individuals: three mothers and their six children. cDNA synthesis used all of the extracted RNA, with roughly 1.5 ug of RNA in each 15 ul reaction. Sample barcodes and 2-4 random nucleotides were added via the M1S primer in the second PCR. Over 9.5 million TCR beta CDR3 reads were obtained for each mother, and 2.7 million or so reads were obtained for each child. Thymic selection shapes the output of TCR recombination in a similar way in related and unrelated pairs, and inherited differences have a minor effect. Normalized repertoire overlap was always found to be slightly, but never significantly, higher in related mother-child pairs than in unrelated mother-child pairs. Persistent microchimeric T cell clones were not detected, at a sensitivity of about 100 clones per million clonotypes. Deep NGS was used in the study to compare the TCR beta repertoires of mothers and children and to look for features that separate related mother-child pairs from unrelated individuals. On average, the children were about 10 +/- 4 years old, while the mothers were about 40 +/- 4 years old. After adapter ligation with NEBNext reagents, the libraries were sequenced on Illumina HiSeq 2000 with 100+100 nt paired-end reads. To prevent cross-contamination, the mother and child libraries were prepared a month apart and were sequenced in separate runs. For each donor, somewhere between roughly 450,000 and 2,100,000 distinct TCR beta clonotypes were identified. Naive TCR beta clonotypes were estimated from low-frequency clonotypes matched to each donor's FACS-determined naive share, without sorting.

The sequence came from a boy between 10 and 17 years old in good health. Sequencing was done on a sample of blood. The V and J genes are TRBV28 and TRBJ2-5; 7 bases in between match TRBD2. The CDR3 protein sequence reads: CASSLAGVLETQYF. The sequenced DNA is TGTGCCAGCAGTTTGGCGGGAGTTTTGGAGACCCAGTACTTC.